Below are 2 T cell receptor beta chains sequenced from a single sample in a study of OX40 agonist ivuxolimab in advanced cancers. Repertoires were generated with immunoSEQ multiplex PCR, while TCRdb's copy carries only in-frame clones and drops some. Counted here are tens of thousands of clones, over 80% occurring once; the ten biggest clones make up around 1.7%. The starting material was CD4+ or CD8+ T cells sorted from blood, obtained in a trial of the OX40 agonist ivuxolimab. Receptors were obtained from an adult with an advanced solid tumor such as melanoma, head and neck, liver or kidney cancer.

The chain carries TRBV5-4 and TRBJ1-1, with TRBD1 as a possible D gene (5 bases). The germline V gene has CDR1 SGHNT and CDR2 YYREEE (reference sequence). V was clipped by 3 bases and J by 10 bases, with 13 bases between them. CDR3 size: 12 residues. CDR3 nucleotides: TGTGCCAGCAGCTCTCTGGGACTTGGAGCTTTCTTT. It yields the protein CASSSLGLGAFF.

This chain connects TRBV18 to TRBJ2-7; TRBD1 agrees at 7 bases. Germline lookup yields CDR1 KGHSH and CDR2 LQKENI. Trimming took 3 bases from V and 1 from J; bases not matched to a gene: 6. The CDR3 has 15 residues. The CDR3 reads CASSPGTERSYEQYF. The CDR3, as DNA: TGTGCCAGCTCACCCGGGACAGAGAGATCCTACGAGCAGTACTTC. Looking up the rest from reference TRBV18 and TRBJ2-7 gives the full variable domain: NAGVMQNPRHLVRRRGQEARLRCSPMKGHSHVYWYRQLPEEGLKFMVYLQKENIIDESGMPKERFSAEFPKEGPSILRIQQVVRGDSAAYFCASSPGTERSYEQYFGPGTRLTVT.